This T cell receptor beta chain was documented in a study of regulatory T cells in long-lasting Graves disease (dated by TCRdb to the early 2020s). With respect to the entire study: Newly diagnosed Graves' disease patients had taken antithyroid drugs for less than 3 months. Patients with persistent Graves' disease were compared with patients with newly diagnosed Graves' disease using TCR sequencing and RNA sequencing of peripheral blood. The study was conducted in China and was registered as a clinical trial. A total of about 35 samples underwent TCR sequencing, from about 13 patients with persistent Graves' disease and some 20 patients with newly diagnosed Graves' disease.

Sequences SGHKS (CDR1) and YYEKEE (CDR2) are obtained from the germline V gene (reference sequence). The CDR3 starts with the cysteine, ends with the phenylalanine, and has 13 residues. This entry keeps only the CDR3 DNA: 39 bases, framed from base 1. The junction shows trimming of 6 bases on V and 0 bases on J, plus 7 bases between the germline ends. Explained via the paper, the time point label denotes: newly diagnosed GD, antithyroid drugs for less than 3 months. For both TCR sequencing and RNA sequencing, RNA was extracted from PBMCs in TRIzol. The diagnosis of Graves' disease was made according to American Thyroid Association guidelines. The patients came from an endocrinology department in Xi'an, China. Each patient gave about 10 milliliters of peripheral blood, collected in an EDTA anticoagulant tube. Ficoll Paque Plus density gradient separation was used to isolate PBMCs, and no further T cell sorting was performed. An Agilent 2100 Bioanalyzer and agarose gel were used to assess RNA quality, and a NanoDrop 2000 was used to measure RNA concentration.

Libraries were built with multiplex PCR. This sample was sequenced with an Illumina HiSeq 4000. iRepertoire HTBI primers and Arm-PCR amplification of CDR3 regions were used to construct TCR beta libraries. Before sequencing, the PCR products underwent gel purification. On the study's bioinformatics: A total of roughly 58 TRBV and approximately 13 TRBJ segments were identified across samples and were used for gene usage analysis of CDR3 amino acid clonotypes. Filtered high-quality paired reads were merged into contigs using COPE and FqMerger. BLAST was used to align contigs to IMGT TRBV, TRBD and TRBJ reference genes, and CDR3 was defined according to IMGT. Highly expanded clones were defined as clonotypes with a frequency above 0.1%. Repertoire diversity was measured by Shannon entropy, and V-J evenness by the Gini coefficient. A clonotype found in more than one individual was treated as public. In TCRdb, the public reads were trimmed at Q25 with fastp and aligned with MiXCR, with productive beta chains retained. For every CDR3 protein sequence, its rows merge into one entry that carries the most common genes and DNA. TCRdb's processing, not the authors', yielded these V and J calls. This sample comprises 360,000 or so distinct CDR3 sequences, over 15% of them detected only once. The top ten hold about 27% of the sample.

In its sample, this clonotype was seen many times. The antigen it binds to is not known. There are no base qualities to consult, and no much larger clone falls within one base. General study outcomes and caveats: A larger number of public clonotypes was shared among persistent patients (around 3,000) than among newly diagnosed patients (about 990). Sequencing and analysis were restricted to the TCR beta chain. Lower TCR Shannon entropy and fewer highly expanded clones were observed in persistent Graves' disease patients than in newly diagnosed patients, which suggested clonal expansion. Preferential use of TRBV28, TRBJ1-2 and TRBJ2-5 was observed in persistent disease, whereas TRBV20-1 and TRBJ2-1 were favored in newly diagnosed disease. Only peripheral blood was studied, because thyroid tissue, the primary lesion, was inaccessible. The authors acknowledged the small sample size as a limitation that may reduce accuracy.

This same sample was also taken into another study, of T cells in Graves' hyperthyroidism and ophthalmopathy. As the second publication notes: A patient counted as having stable Graves' hyperthyroidism if no progression to ophthalmopathy occurred over 18 months of follow-up. Hyperthyroidism patients were newly diagnosed, had a disease duration of under 2 months, and were aged 18 to 65 years. The study excluded patients with uncontrolled infections, other autoimmune diseases, pregnancy or lactation. Diagnoses relied on clinical symptoms, serum thyroxine and TRAb, thyroid ultrasound and orbital computed tomography. A first-round RT-PCR of the TCR CDR3 used the HTBI primer set with the Qiagen OneStep RT-PCR kit. Most expanded thyroid clonotypes (frequency above 0.001) were also found in blood, which suggests that blood repertoires may mirror thyroid immune responses. In cross-validation, a model built on a 13 V-J signature told ophthalmopathy apart from stable hyperthyroidism with just under 90% sensitivity and about 81% specificity, and in testing the same model reached 80%/75%. In validation, progression to ophthalmopathy was predicted by the model with 70.59% sensitivity and roughly 76% specificity, a median of about 6 months before onset. A discovery cohort of about a hundred patients, roughly 40 with Graves' ophthalmopathy and roughly 59 with stable Graves' hyperthyroidism, was used to find distinguishing TCR V-J signatures. Whether ophthalmopathy could be predicted prospectively was tested in an independent validation cohort made up of 18 hyperthyroidism patients plus 17 patients who later progressed to ophthalmopathy. For training and testing, the approximately 97 patients in the discovery cohort were randomly divided in a 7:3 ratio. In six Graves' hyperthyroidism patients, the study also compared T-cell repertoires from thyroid tissue with T-cell repertoires from blood. Following sampling, methimazole starting at 30 mg daily was given to hyperthyroidism patients, and high-dose intravenous methylprednisolone was given to ophthalmopathy patients. Libraries were constructed in a second round of multiplex PCR, after which size selection and purification were carried out. Sequencing of the libraries was done on an Illumina HiSeq2000 using paired-end 100 bp reads. SOAPnuke was used to process the raw data, removing reads that contained adapters or uncalled bases, had a mean Phred below 15, or lacked an exact match to the constant primer or identifier. High-quality paired reads were merged with COPE v1.2.5, and unique nucleotide sequences were defined as clonotypes. MiTCR v1.1 was used to align clonotypes to the IMGT TRBV, TRBD and TRBJ reference segments. The analysis included only V-J combinations with a frequency above 0.0001, which together covered about 99% of the repertoires. A TCS score was defined as the ratio of F50 (clonal expansion) to E x V (chaos), with BLOSUM62-based TCRdist applied between CDR3 peptides within each V-J. Welch's t-statistics and random forest reduced approximately 520 V-J features to roughly 13, which were used in a naive Bayes classifier (R e1071). No statistical method was used to fix the sample size in advance, and group allocation was not hidden from the investigators. The paper reports TCR Vbeta CDR3 sequencing of approximately 130 peripheral blood samples: some 44 ophthalmopathy, under 85 hyperthyroidism and approximately 17 progressor patients.

In this chain, TRBV5-5 is recombined with TRBJ2-1, with TRBD2 perhaps the D gene, on 5 matching bases. This receptor was obtained from a man in his forties with Graves disease. Donor details come from another sample of the same person, matched by shared clones. This sample comprised peripheral blood mononuclear cells (PBMCs), obtained at new diagnosis, from a patient treated with antithyroid drugs. CDR3 sequence: CASTGDSYNEQFF. The DNA is TGTGCCAGCACCGGGGACTCCTACAATGAGCAGTTCTTC.